The present TCR beta chain was sequenced within a study of T cell repertoires in cytomegalovirus infection (dated by TCRdb to the late 2010s). The study in broad terms: The HLA type of each donor mattered for the analysis, because public TCR beta signatures pointed to carriage of CMV infection along with the matching HLA type.

Study-level results and caveats: The ex vivo response was dominated by HLA-C-restricted CMV-specific TCR beta clonotypes, which also provided the single most frequent clonotype in two of eight donors. In both this cohort and an independent 352-donor cohort, the cumulative frequency of public TCR beta family members distinguished carriers of CMV infection plus the relevant HLA type.

This clonotype has only a few counts. There is no known antigen for this receptor. Base qualities are not provided; no much larger clone lies one nucleotide away. The germline V gene supplies CDR1 SGHAT and CDR2 FQNNGV. Reading from cysteine to phenylalanine, the CDR3 counts 16 amino acids. Kept here is only the CDR3 DNA, which spans 48 bases and is read in frame from base 1. The V and J ends are trimmed by 1 base and 8 bases, leaving 20 bases between them. Sequencing was carried out with an Illumina HiSeq 1500. TCRdb's own reprocessing of the public reads used fastp at Q25 and MiXCR and kept productive beta chains. One record per CDR3 amino acid sequence lists the most common genes and DNA. The sample profile shows around 300,000 distinct CDR3 sequences; under 30% of them were found once. About 15% of the sample rests with the top ten.

The V gene is TRBV11-2 and the J gene is TRBJ1-1; a tentative D match to TRBD1 spans 6 bases. The receptor comes from a human donor in good health (CMV status not recorded). Some clones in this sample may be carry-over from other donors' samples. Sequences were obtained from PBMCs. The CDR3 here reads CASSLVPDSSFIEAFF. The sequence in DNA is TGTGCCAGCAGCTTAGTCCCGGACAGCTCCTTCATCGAAGCTTTCTTT. Joined to the reference TRBV11-2 and TRBJ1-1 proteins, this CDR3 gives the full variable domain: EAGVAQSPRYKIIEKRQSVAFWCNPISGHATLYWYQQILGQGPKLLIQFQNNGVVDDSQLPKDRFSAERLKGVDSTLKIQPAKLEDSAVYLCASSLVPDSSFIEAFFGQGTRLTVV.